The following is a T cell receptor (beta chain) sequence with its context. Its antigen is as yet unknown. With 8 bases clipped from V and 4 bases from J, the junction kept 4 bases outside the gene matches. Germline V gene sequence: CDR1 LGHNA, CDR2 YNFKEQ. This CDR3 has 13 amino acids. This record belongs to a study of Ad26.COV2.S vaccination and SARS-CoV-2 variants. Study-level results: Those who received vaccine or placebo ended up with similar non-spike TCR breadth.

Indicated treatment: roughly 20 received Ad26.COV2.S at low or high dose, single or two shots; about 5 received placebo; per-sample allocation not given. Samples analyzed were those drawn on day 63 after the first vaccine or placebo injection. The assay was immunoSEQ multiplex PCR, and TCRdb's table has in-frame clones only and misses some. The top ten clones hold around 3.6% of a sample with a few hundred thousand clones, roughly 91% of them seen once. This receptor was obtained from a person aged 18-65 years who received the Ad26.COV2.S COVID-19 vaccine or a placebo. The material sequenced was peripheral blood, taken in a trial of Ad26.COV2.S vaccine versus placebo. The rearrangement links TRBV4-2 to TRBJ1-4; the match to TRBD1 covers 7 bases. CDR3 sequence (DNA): TGTGCCAGCTCTCGGGACAGTAATGAAAAACTGTTTTTT. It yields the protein CASSRDSNEKLFF.